The rows below give T cell receptor beta chains drawn from one sample of a study of CD8 T cells in ankylosing spondylitis. TCRdb passed the 5' RACE reads through MiXCR, listing each CDR3 protein once. The table lists around 540,000 distinct CDR3 sequences, 10% to 15% of them singletons. The sample taken for sequencing was blood, either unsorted or a sorted T cell fraction (not recorded which). These receptors were obtained from a male donor with ankylosing spondylitis. CDR3s include the opening cysteine and the closing phenylalanine or tryptophan. A D gene is named only where the DNA matches it firmly. Clone size is not always given. Where it is, it says once, few, many or a class for expanded clones.

v_call	j_call	clone_size	d_call	cdr3_nt	cdr3_aa
TRBV7-9	TRBJ1-2	.	TRBD1	TGTGCCAGCAGCCCCGGGACAGGGGTCTCCCAAGAGAGCTACACCTTC	CASSPGTGVSQESYTF
TRBV29-1	TRBJ2-1	many	.	TGCAGCGTTGATCCGGTCGCCGAGCAGTTCTTC	CSVDPVAEQFF
TRBV30	TRBJ2-6	few	.	TGTGCCTGGAGTGGAGGGTCTGGGGCCAACGTCCTGACTTTC	CAWSGGSGANVLTF
TRBV5-1	TRBJ1-1	.	TRBD1	TGCGCCAGCAGCATCATGACAGGGGGATACACTGAAGCTTTCTTT	CASSIMTGGYTEAFF
TRBV11-3	TRBJ2-3	.	TRBD2	TGTGCCAGCAGCTTAGTACGTTCTCTTGGCGGGGGGACTGGGAACACAGATACGCAGTATTTT	CASSLVRSLGGGTGNTDTQYF
TRBV5-1	TRBJ2-1	few	TRBD2	TGCGCCAGCAGCTCCACGTTAGCGGGTGAGCAGTTCTTC	CASSSTLAGEQFF
TRBV3-1	TRBJ1-2	.	.	TGTGCCAGCAGCCATATACAGTTCTACACCTTC	CASSHIQFYTF
TRBV5-1	TRBJ2-6	.	.	TGCGCCAGCAGCTTAGTCGGGGGCAGGTTTTCTGGGGCCAACGTCCTGACTTTC	CASSLVGGRFSGANVLTF
TRBV11-2	TRBJ2-1	.	.	TGTGCCAGCAGCTTAGTCGTAGCGGCGGGGAATGAGCAGTTCTTC	CASSLVVAAGNEQFF
TRBV14	TRBJ2-1	few	.	TGTGCCAGCAGCCAAGTTTTCCGGGGTGAGCAGTTCTTC	CASSQVFRGEQFF
TRBV6-5	TRBJ1-1	few	TRBD1	TGTGCCAGCAGTTACTCGATTAAAGACAGGGGGACTGAAGCTTTCTTT	CASSYSIKDRGTEAFF
TRBV29-1	TRBJ1-4	few	.	TGCAGCGTATCTGGTGGACAGCCTAATGAAAAACTGTTTTTT	CSVSGGQPNEKLFF
TRBV27	TRBJ1-1	.	.	TGTGCCAGCAGTTTCTCCAGGGGCACTGAAGCTTTCTTT	CASSFSRGTEAFF
TRBV15	TRBJ2-1	few	.	TGTGCCACCAGCAGCGGGAGTAGGTATGAGCAGTTCTTC	CATSSGSRYEQFF
TRBV10-3	TRBJ2-1	.	.	TGTGCCATCAGTGAGTCGAATTACTTCGGAGCTGAGCAGTTCTTC	CAISESNYFGAEQFF
TRBV7-2	TRBJ2-2	.	.	TGTGCCAGCAGCTTAGGTCCTAGCGCCTACACCGGGGAGCTGTTTTTT	CASSLGPSAYTGELFF
TRBV28	TRBJ2-1	.	TRBD1	TGTGCCAGCAGTTTATGGCGAACAGGGGGTGAGCAGTTCTTC	CASSLWRTGGEQFF
TRBV7-7	TRBJ2-5	many	TRBD1	TGTGCCAGCAGCCAGGGACAGGGGGACCAGTACTTC	CASSQGQGDQYF
TRBV7-2	TRBJ2-5	.	.	TGTGCCAGCAGCTTAGGTGGTATGGGAGGAGAGACCCAGTACTTC	CASSLGGMGGETQYF
TRBV5-6	TRBJ1-5	.	.	TGTGCCAGCAGCCGAACAGGGAATGAGCCCCAGCATTTT	CASSRTGNEPQHF
TRBV5-1	TRBJ2-3	many	TRBD2	TGCGCCAGCAGCCCGGGACTAGCGGGAGGACGAGATACGCAGTATTTT	CASSPGLAGGRDTQYF
TRBV6-5	TRBJ2-7	.	TRBD2	TGTGCCAGCAGTTCGGGACTAGCGGGAGGGAGCGAGCAGTACTTC	CASSSGLAGGSEQYF
TRBV7-9	TRBJ2-5	.	.	TGTGCCAGCAGCTACTCGGGGACCAAAGAGACCCAGTACTTC	CASSYSGTKETQYF
TRBV11-2	TRBJ2-3	few	TRBD2	TGTGCCAGCAGCCCCGGAATAGCGGGAGAAGGCACAGATACGCAGTATTTT	CASSPGIAGEGTDTQYF
TRBV13	TRBJ2-7	few	TRBD1	TGTGCCAGCAGCCGATCCGGGACAGGGATATCCGAGCAGTACTTC	CASSRSGTGISEQYF
TRBV10-3	TRBJ2-2	few	TRBD2	TGTGCCATCAGTGAGACCACTAGCGGGCATGGCACCGGGGAGCTGTTTTTT	CAISETTSGHGTGELFF
TRBV7-9	TRBJ2-7	.	.	TGTGCCAGCAGCCCCCCTCAGACGCCCCGCATCTACGAGCAGTACTTC	CASSPPQTPRIYEQYF
TRBV6-2/TRBV6-3	TRBJ2-1	.	.	TGTGCCAGCACTTCGGCTGCCCAGCGGTACAATGAGCAGTTCTTC	CASTSAAQRYNEQFF
TRBV5-1	TRBJ2-7	.	TRBD2	TGCGCCAGCAGCTCCGGGACTAGCAGGAGAGGGTACGAGCAGTACTTC	CASSSGTSRRGYEQYF
TRBV5-1	TRBJ1-1	many	.	TGCGCCAGCAGCTGGCTCGGGAGGGACACTGAAGCTTTCTTT	CASSWLGRDTEAFF
TRBV20-1	TRBJ2-2	.	.	TGCAGTGCTAGAGTTCGAGCGGGGAACACCGGGGAGCTGTTTTTT	CSARVRAGNTGELFF
TRBV10-3	TRBJ1-5	.	.	TGTGCCATCAGTGAGAACGAAGGAGGGGGTGGACAGCCCCAGCATTTT	CAISENEGGGGQPQHF
TRBV25-1	TRBJ2-1	few	.	TGTGCCAGCACTCGAAGCTCCTACAATGAGCAGTTCTTC	CASTRSSYNEQFF
TRBV20-1	TRBJ1-1	.	.	TGCAGTGCTAGAGGTTTGGGTAGAGAGTACACTGAAGCTTTCTTT	CSARGLGREYTEAFF
TRBV18	TRBJ2-2	few	.	TGTGCCAGCTCACCCCCGACCGGGAGGAACACCGGGGAGCTGTTTTTT	CASSPPTGRNTGELFF
TRBV7-9	TRBJ2-1	few	.	TGTGCCAGCGGCCATCCGAGCTCCTACAATGAGCAGTTCTTC	CASGHPSSYNEQFF
TRBV24-1	TRBJ2-1	.	.	TGTGCCACCAGTGGTCCCACGGGGGCCCATGAGCAGTTCTTC	CATSGPTGAHEQFF
TRBV12-3/TRBV12-4	TRBJ1-1	.	TRBD1	TGTGCCAGCACCGTAGGGGGCTCGCGTACTGAAGCTTTCTTT	CASTVGGSRTEAFF
TRBV18	TRBJ2-1	.	.	TGTGCCAGCTCACCAGACGAGGGTGCGTACAATGAGCAGTTCTTC	CASSPDEGAYNEQFF
TRBV7-9	TRBJ2-3	many	TRBD2	TGTGCCAGCACCCTAGGGGACTACTCAGATACGCAGTATTTT	CASTLGDYSDTQYF
TRBV3-1	TRBJ2-2	.	.	TGTGCCAGCAGCCAGGGACTTACCACCGGGGAGCTGTTTTTT	CASSQGLTTGELFF
TRBV7-9	TRBJ1-4	.	.	TGTGCCAGCAGCTTAGATTCAACAGCAACTAATGAAAAACTGTTTTTT	CASSLDSTATNEKLFF
TRBV7-7	TRBJ2-1	few	TRBD2	TGTGCCAGCAGCTCGGGAGGGCCAGGTTTGGGGGAGCAGTTCTTC	CASSSGGPGLGEQFF
TRBV3-1	TRBJ1-2	few	.	TGTGCCAGCAGCCAAAGTTCCCGGGACACGGTAGAGTTTTTCTATGGCTACACCTTC	CASSQSSRDTVEFFYGYTF
TRBV2	TRBJ2-3	few	TRBD1	TGTGCCAGCAGTGCCGGGACAGGGGGCAACACAGATACGCAGTATTTT	CASSAGTGGNTDTQYF
TRBV30	TRBJ2-2	.	.	TGTGCCTGGAGTCGCCTCAGCACCGGGGAGCTGTTTTTT	CAWSRLSTGELFF
TRBV7-9	TRBJ1-4	.	.	TGTGCCAGCAGCTTATATCCAAGGGGGGGACCCGAAAAACTGTTTTTT	CASSLYPRGGPEKLFF
TRBV20-1	TRBJ2-3	few	.	TGCAGCGTCTGGGCGTCGGCAGATACGCAGTATTTT	CSVWASADTQYF
TRBV7-2	TRBJ1-1	.	.	TGTGCCAGCAGCTTAGATCCCGGGAACACTGAAGCTTTCTTT	CASSLDPGNTEAFF
TRBV28	TRBJ2-3	.	TRBD2	TGTGCCAGCAGTTTCCCACTAGCGGGAGTAGCAGATACGCAGTATTTT	CASSFPLAGVADTQYF
TRBV12-3/TRBV12-4	TRBJ2-1	many	TRBD2	TGTGCCAGCAAGACGGGACTAGCGGGAGGAAGTGAGCAGTTCTTC	CASKTGLAGGSEQFF
TRBV27	TRBJ1-2	few	.	TGTGCCAGCAGTTTAGGGGGAGTGAGGGGCTACACCTTC	CASSLGGVRGYTF
TRBV29-1	TRBJ2-5	.	.	TGCAGCGTTGAGTCTGGGGGCGAGGAGACCCAGTACTTC	CSVESGGEETQYF
TRBV19	TRBJ2-2	.	.	TGTGCCAGTAGTATCAGGGTACTCAACACCGGGGAGCTGTTTTTT	CASSIRVLNTGELFF
TRBV5-1	TRBJ2-1	.	TRBD2	TGCGCCAGCAGCTTGGGTCTAGCGGGAGGAATCGGTGAGCAGTTCTTC	CASSLGLAGGIGEQFF
TRBV5-1	TRBJ2-3	many	TRBD2	TGCGCCAGCAGCTTGGGGACTAGCGGGAAGGCGCAGTATTTT	CASSLGTSGKAQYF
TRBV11-2	TRBJ1-6	.	TRBD1	TGTGCCAGCAGCCATCCAGGGGACAGGGATCAATACTCCTATAATTCACCCCTCCACTTT	CASSHPGDRDQYSYNSPLHF
TRBV19	TRBJ1-5	few	TRBD1	TGTGCCAGCCGGGACAGGGGTAATCAGCCCCAGCATTTT	CASRDRGNQPQHF